The 18 T cell receptor beta chains reported below all come from one sample, sequenced in a study of regulatory T cells in long-lasting Graves disease. The authors built TCR beta libraries using iRepertoire HTBI primers and Arm-PCR of CDR3 regions. MiXCR, run by TCRdb on the multiplex PCR reads, gives a single entry per CDR3 protein. The data hold roughly 420,000 distinct CDR3 sequences, with around 15% observed a single time. The time point denotes: newly diagnosed GD, antithyroid drugs for less than 3 months. Scientists built the TCR library using RNA that was extracted from PBMCs. Specimen: peripheral blood mononuclear cells (PBMCs), collected at new diagnosis, from a patient treated with antithyroid drugs. Receptors originate from a female donor with Graves disease.

In the case of this clonotype: Compared with germline, one end of the junction differs, possibly owing to a read error. The V gene is TRBV11-2, the J gene TRBJ2-1; 12 bases map to TRBD2. The CDR3 is made up of 15 amino acids. CDR1 and CDR2 (germline): SGHAT, FQNNGV. CDR3 nucleotides: TGTGCCTGCAGCCCGAGACTAGCGGGAGACAATGAGCAGTTCTTC. Protein product: CACSPRLAGDNEQFF.

This clonotype was counted many times. The chain couples TRBV5-6 to TRBJ2-1, with D perhaps matching TRBD1 (5 bases). The V gene lost 1 base and the J gene lost 0 bases, with 11 bases spanning the gap. Germline loops: CDR1 SGHDT, CDR2 YYEEEE. The CDR3 runs 16 residues. Here the CDR3 reads CASSLLRRASYNEQFF. As DNA, the CDR3 is TGTGCCAGCAGCTTGCTCCGCAGGGCCTCCTACAATGAGCAGTTCTTC.

This clonotype was seen at least ten times. The V call is TRBV4-1, the J call TRBJ1-2; TRBD1 is a possible D gene (6 bases). Germline assignment: CDR1 MGHRA and CDR2 YSYEKL. With 0 bases removed from V and 4 bases from J, the gap between germline ends came to 12 bases. The CDR3 is 15 residues long. CDR3 nucleotide sequence: TGCGCCAGCAGCCAAGATTCAGGCAGGGGCTATGGCTACACCTTC. Its protein product is CASSQDSGRGYGYTF.

A single count supports this clonotype. The V gene is TRBV6-2 or TRBV6-3, the J gene TRBJ2-5; no clear D gene. The CDR3 covers 12 residues. Germline V lookup: CDR1 MNHEY, CDR2 SVGEGT. The V end lost 5 bases, the J end lost 5 bases, and 9 bases lay between the germline ends. The CDR3 DNA reads TGTGCCAGCAGTGCCCACATGGAGACCCAGTACTTC. It translates to CASSAHMETQYF.

This clonotype occurred many times. CDR3 loop: CSVLTGSNQPQHF. The CDR3 nucleotides read TGCAGCGTCTTGACAGGGAGCAATCAGCCCCAGCATTTT. V usage is TRBV29-1 and J usage is TRBJ1-5; TRBD1 matches at 7 bases. The germline CDR1 and CDR2 sequences are SQVTM and ANQGSEA. The CDR3 has 13 residues. V was pared by 6 bases and J by 1 base, with 3 bases of the junction left unmatched.

A note on this clonotype: One end of the junction varies from germline; a read error may be responsible. CDR3 sequence (DNA): TGTGCCATCCCGCAGACCCTATCTCTGGGGGCCAACGTCCTGCCTTTC. As protein: CAIPQTLSLGANVLPF. This chain links TRBV2 with TRBJ2-6; TRBD1 is a possible D gene (6 bases). The germline V gene encodes CDR1 SNHLY and CDR2 FYNNEI. CDR3 length: 16 amino acids. Full variable domain (outside the CDR3, taken from reference TRBV2 and TRBJ2-6): EPEVTQTPSHQVTQMGQEVILRCVPISNHLYFYWYRQILGQKVEFLVSFYNNEISEKSEIFDDQFSVERPDGSNFTLKIRSTKLEDSAMYFCAIPQTLSLGANVLPFGAGSRLTVL.

The chain recombines TRBV5-6 with TRBJ2-3, with D perhaps matching TRBD2 (6 bases). The CDR3 covers 17 residues. The germline gives CDR1 SGHDT, CDR2 YYEEEE. V dropped 4 bases and J dropped 3 bases, with 21 bases sitting between them. The CDR3: CASSLGPPGRGTDTQYF. The CDR3 DNA sequence: TGTGCCAGCAGCCTGGGGCCACCGGGACGGGGGACAGATACGCAGTATTTT.

This rearrangement joins TRBV10-3 to TRBJ1-3; D unclear. The length of the CDR3 is 15 residues. Trimming shortened V by 6 bases and J by 0 bases, and 12 bases separated the two germline ends. CDR1 is ENHRY and CDR2 is SYGVKD in the germline V gene. This CDR3 is CAIRDEISSGNTIYF. In nucleotides, the CDR3 is TGTGCCATCAGGGACGAGATAAGCTCTGGAAACACCATATATTTT.

This clonotype was detected many times. The rearrangement joins TRBV7-9 to TRBJ1-1; no firm D call. Germline CDR1 and CDR2: SEHNR and FQNEAQ (reference sequence). The CDR3 totals 13 residues. V lost 0 bases to trimming and J lost 0 bases, with 2 bases between them. The CDR3 is CASSLAMNTEAFF. The CDR3 nucleotides are TGTGCCAGCAGCTTAGCGATGAACACTGAAGCTTTCTTT.

V gene TRBV20-1 combines with J gene TRBJ2-7; 11 bases are a match to TRBD2. The CDR3 extends over 15 amino acids. V was clipped by 5 bases and J by 3 bases; unmatched bases: 9. The germline gives CDR1 DFQATT, CDR2 SNEGSKA (reference sequence). Here the CDR3 DNA reads TGCAGTGCTTACTCCGGGACTAGCGGTTTCTACGAGCAGTACTTC. Its protein product is CSAYSGTSGFYEQYF.

This clonotype was counted many times. This rearrangement joins TRBV12-5 to TRBJ1-5, with 9 bases fitting TRBD1. J lost 1 base, V lost 4 bases, and 2 bases had no gene match. CDR3 length: 15 amino acids. From germline, CDR1 is LGHNT and CDR2 FRNRAP. CDR3 loop: CASGSGQGSNQPQHF. CDR3 coding DNA: TGTGCTAGTGGTTCCGGACAGGGGAGCAATCAGCCCCAGCATTTT.

This clonotype was seen repeatedly, ten times or more. This sequence joins TRBV11-2 and TRBJ2-1; D uncertain. Germline loops: CDR1 SGHAT, CDR2 FQNNGV. CDR3 size: 14 residues. V dropped 3 bases and J dropped 6 bases, with 12 bases sitting between them. The CDR3 sequence is CASSFGLGSNEQFF. In nucleotides, the CDR3 is TGTGCCAGCAGCTTTGGGCTAGGTTCCAATGAGCAGTTCTTC.

The genes are TRBV20-1 and TRBJ2-1, with TRBD2 identical over 14 bases. The V gene end was trimmed by 5 bases and the J gene end by 7 bases; junction bases not matched to a gene: 10. The V gene's germline CDR1 is DFQATT and CDR2 SNEGSKA (reference sequence). The CDR3 sequence is 16 residues long. DNA of the CDR3: TGCAGTGCTCCGGTGGGACTAGCGGGAGACAGGAATGAGCAGTTCTTC. It codes for CSAPVGLAGDRNEQFF.

This clonotype was counted many times. The chain combines TRBV5-1 with TRBJ1-4; a weak D match, TRBD1 (5 bases). Germline V gene sequence: CDR1 SGHRS, CDR2 YFSETQ. The CDR3 is 14 residues long. V dropped 8 bases and J dropped 5 bases, with 16 bases sitting between them. CDR3 nucleotide sequence: TGCGCCAGTTCCCTGGGACCCGCAAATGAAAAACTGTTTTTT. Protein product: CASSLGPANEKLFF. Full variable domain (remainder filled in from reference TRBV5-1 and TRBJ1-4): KAGVTQTPRYLIKTRGQQVTLSCSPISGHRSVSWYQQTPGQGLQFLFEYFSETQRNKGNFPGRFSGRQFSNSRSEMNVSTLELGDSALYLCASSLGPANEKLFFGSGTQLSVL.

This clonotype was seen ten or more times. The chain uses TRBV10-3 and TRBJ2-1, with 10 bases identical to TRBD2. The V and J ends lost 4 bases and 5 bases, in that order; junction bases with no gene match: 5. The germline CDR1 and CDR2 sequences are ENHRY and SYGVKD. This CDR3 comprises 15 residues. The CDR3 loop is CAISGKTSGDNEQFF. The CDR3 DNA is TGTGCCATCAGTGGTAAAACTAGCGGGGACAATGAGCAGTTCTTC.

Ten or more counts support this clonotype. V usage is TRBV7-2 and J usage is TRBJ2-7; either TRBD1 or TRBD2 may fit D (5 bases each). With 5 bases removed from V and 0 bases from J, the gap between germline ends came to 17 bases. The CDR3 consists of 16 residues. The germline CDR1 and CDR2 sequences are SGHTA and FQGNSA. The chain's CDR3 is CASSPSLGRASYEQYF. CDR3 nucleotide sequence: TGTGCCAGCAGCCCCAGCCTGGGACGGGCCTCCTACGAGCAGTACTTC.

The sample holds a few counts of this clonotype. The chain joins TRBV28 to TRBJ1-1; 8 bases map to TRBD1. This CDR3 region has 12 residues. V gave up 11 bases and J gave up 0 bases; unmatched junction bases: 2. Germline assignment: CDR1 MDHEN and CDR2 SYDVKM. In DNA form, the CDR3 reads TGTGCCGGACAGGGAATGAACACTGAAGCTTTCTTT. Protein sequence: CAGQGMNTEAFF. Using reference TRBV28 and TRBJ1-1 for the parts outside the CDR3, the full variable domain is DVKVTQSSRYLVKRTGEKVFLECVQDMDHENMFWYRQDPGLGLRLIYFSYDVKMKEKGDIPEGYSVSREKKERFSLILESASTNQTSMYLCAGQGMNTEAFFGQGTRLTVV.

This clonotype was seen a handful of times. The rearrangement uses TRBV18 and TRBJ2-7; D remains ambiguous. Looked up from germline, CDR1 is KGHSH and CDR2 is LQKENI. The CDR3 is 15 residues long. The V and J ends lost 3 bases and 1 base respectively, with 13 bases between them. CDR3 in amino acids: CASSPSQTGSYEQYF. CDR3 in DNA: TGTGCCAGCTCACCTTCCCAGACCGGGTCCTACGAGCAGTACTTC.